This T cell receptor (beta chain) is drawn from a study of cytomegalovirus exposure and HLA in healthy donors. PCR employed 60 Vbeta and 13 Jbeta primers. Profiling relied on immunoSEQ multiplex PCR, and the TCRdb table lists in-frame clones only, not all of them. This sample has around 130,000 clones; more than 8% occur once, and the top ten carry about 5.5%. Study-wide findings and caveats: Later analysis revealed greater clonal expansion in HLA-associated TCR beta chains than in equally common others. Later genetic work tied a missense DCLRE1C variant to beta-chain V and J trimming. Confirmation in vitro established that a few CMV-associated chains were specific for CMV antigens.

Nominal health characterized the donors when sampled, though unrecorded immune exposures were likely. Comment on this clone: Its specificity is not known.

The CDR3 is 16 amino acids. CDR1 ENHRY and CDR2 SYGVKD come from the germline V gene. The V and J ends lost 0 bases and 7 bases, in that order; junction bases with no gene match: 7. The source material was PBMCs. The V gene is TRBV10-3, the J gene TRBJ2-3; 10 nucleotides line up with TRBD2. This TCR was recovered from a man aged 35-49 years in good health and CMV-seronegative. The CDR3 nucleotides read TGTGCCATCAGTGAGTCGAATGGACTAGCGGTTTATACGCAGTATTTT. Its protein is CAISESNGLAVYTQYF.